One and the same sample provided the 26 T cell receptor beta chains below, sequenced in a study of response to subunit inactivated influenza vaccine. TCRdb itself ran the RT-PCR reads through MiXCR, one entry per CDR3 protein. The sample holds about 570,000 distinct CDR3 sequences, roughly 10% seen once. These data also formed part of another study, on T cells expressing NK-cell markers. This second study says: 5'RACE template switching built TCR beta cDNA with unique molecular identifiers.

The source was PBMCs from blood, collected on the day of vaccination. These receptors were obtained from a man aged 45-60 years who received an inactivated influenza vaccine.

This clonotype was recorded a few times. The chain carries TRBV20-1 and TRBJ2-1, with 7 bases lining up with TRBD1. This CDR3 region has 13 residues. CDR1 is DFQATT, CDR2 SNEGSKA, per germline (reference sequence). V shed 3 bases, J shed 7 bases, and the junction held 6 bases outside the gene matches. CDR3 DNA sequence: TGCAGTGCTAGGCGGACAGGAATTAATGAGCAGTTCTTC. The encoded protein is CSARRTGINEQFF.

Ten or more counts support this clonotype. The CDR3 protein is CASSQAGSSYNSPLHF. As DNA, the CDR3 is TGTGCCAGCAGCCAAGCAGGGAGCTCCTATAATTCACCCCTCCACTTT. V gene TRBV4-2 combines with J gene TRBJ1-6, with D possibly matching TRBD1 (5 bases). Germline V gene lookup returns CDR1 LGHNA and CDR2 YNFKEQ. CDR3 size: 16 residues. V lost 1 base and J 0 bases, leaving 7 bases between the germline ends.

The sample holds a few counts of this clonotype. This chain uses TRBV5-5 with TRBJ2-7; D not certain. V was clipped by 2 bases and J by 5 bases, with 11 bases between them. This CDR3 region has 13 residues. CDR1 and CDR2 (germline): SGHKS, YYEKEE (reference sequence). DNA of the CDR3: TGTGCCAGCAGCTTACCTGCCGTGGACGAGCAGTACTTC. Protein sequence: CASSLPAVDEQYF.

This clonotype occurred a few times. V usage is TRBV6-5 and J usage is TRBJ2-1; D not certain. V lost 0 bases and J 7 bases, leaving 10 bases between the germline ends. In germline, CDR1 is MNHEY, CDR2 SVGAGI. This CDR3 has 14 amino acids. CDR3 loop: CASSYSKPRNEQFF. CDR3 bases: TGTGCCAGCAGTTACTCGAAGCCACGGAATGAGCAGTTCTTC.

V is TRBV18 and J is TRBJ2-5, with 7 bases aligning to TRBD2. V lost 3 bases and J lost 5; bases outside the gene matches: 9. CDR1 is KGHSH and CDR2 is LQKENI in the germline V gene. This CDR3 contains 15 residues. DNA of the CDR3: TGTGCCAGCTCACCCTTACTAGCGAATCTTGAGACCCAGTACTTC. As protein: CASSPLLANLETQYF.

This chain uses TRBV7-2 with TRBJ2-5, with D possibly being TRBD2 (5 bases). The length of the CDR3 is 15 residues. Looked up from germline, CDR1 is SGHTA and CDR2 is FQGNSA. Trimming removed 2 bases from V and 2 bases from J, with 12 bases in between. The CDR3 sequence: CASSLYGGGQETQYF. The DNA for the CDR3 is TGTGCCAGCAGCTTATACGGCGGAGGACAAGAGACCCAGTACTTC.

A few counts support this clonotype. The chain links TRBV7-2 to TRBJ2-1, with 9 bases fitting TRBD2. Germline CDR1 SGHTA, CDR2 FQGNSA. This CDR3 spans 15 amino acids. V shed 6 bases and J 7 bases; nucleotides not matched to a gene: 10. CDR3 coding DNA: TGTGCCAGCAGTCGTATAGCGGGAGTGGTGAATGAGCAGTTCTTC. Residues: CASSRIAGVVNEQFF.

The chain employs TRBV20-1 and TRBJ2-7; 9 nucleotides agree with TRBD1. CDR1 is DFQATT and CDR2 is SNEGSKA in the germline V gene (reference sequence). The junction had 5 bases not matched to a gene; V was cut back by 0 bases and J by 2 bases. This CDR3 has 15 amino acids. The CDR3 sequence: CSAREQGARAYEQYF. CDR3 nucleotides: TGCAGTGCTAGAGAACAGGGGGCGCGGGCCTACGAGCAGTACTTC.

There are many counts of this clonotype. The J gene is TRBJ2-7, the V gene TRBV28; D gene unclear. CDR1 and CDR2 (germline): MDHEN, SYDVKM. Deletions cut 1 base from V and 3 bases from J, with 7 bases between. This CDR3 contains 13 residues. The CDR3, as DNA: TGTGCCAGCAGTTTATCCCTTATCTACGAGCAGTACTTC. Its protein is CASSLSLIYEQYF.

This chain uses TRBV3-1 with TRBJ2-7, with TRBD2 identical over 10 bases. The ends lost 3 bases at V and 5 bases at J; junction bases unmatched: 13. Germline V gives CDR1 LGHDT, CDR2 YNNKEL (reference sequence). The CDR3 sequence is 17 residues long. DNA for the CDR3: TGTGCCAGCAGCCACGGCGGTATGACTAGCGGGTCCCACGAGCAGTACTTC. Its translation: CASSHGGMTSGSHEQYF.

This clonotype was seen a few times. CDR3: CATSRDPKGTTRGELFF. The CDR3 DNA follows: TGTGCCACCAGCAGAGACCCCAAGGGGACCACCAGGGGGGAGCTGTTTTTT. The rearrangement links TRBV15 to TRBJ2-2; D possibly matches TRBD1 or TRBD2 (5 bases each). The CDR3 sequence is 17 residues long. Trimming cost V 0 bases and J 8 bases, with 19 bases left between them. Germline V lookup: CDR1 LNHNV, CDR2 YYDKDF (reference sequence).

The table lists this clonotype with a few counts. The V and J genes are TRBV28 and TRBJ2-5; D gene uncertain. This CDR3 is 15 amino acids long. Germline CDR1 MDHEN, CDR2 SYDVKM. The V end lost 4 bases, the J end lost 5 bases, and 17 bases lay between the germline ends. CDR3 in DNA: TGTGCCAGCAGTTCACTGCCGGATCCGTGGGAGACCCAGTACTTC. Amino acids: CASSSLPDPWETQYF. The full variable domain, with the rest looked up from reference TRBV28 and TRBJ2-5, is DVKVTQSSRYLVKRTGEKVFLECVQDMDHENMFWYRQDPGLGLRLIYFSYDVKMKEKGDIPEGYSVSREKKERFSLILESASTNQTSMYLCASSSLPDPWETQYFGPGTRLLVL.

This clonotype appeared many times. The CDR3 is CATAPGNTGELFF. CDR3 bases: TGCGCCACCGCTCCTGGGAACACCGGGGAGCTGTTTTTT. The J gene is TRBJ2-2, the V gene TRBV5-1; D is unresolved. CDR3 length: 13 amino acids. Germline values: CDR1 SGHRS, CDR2 YFSETQ. Trimming cost V 9 bases and J 1 base, with 10 bases left between them.

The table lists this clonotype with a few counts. As DNA, the CDR3 is TGTGCCAGCAGCGTAGAGGCGGGCTACGAGCAGTACTTC. It specifies CASSVEAGYEQYF. This rearrangement joins TRBV9 to TRBJ2-7; the D gene is possibly TRBD2 (5 bases). CDR1 and CDR2 from the germline V gene are SGDLS and YYNGEE. Trimming left V 0 bases short and J 3 bases short, with 7 bases between. This CDR3 has 13 amino acids.

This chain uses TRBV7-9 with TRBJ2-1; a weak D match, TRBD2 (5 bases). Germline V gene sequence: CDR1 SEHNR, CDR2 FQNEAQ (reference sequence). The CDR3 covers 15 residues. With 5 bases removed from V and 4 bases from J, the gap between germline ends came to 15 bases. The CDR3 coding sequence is TGTGCCAGCAGCCCTCCAGCGGCCCCTTACAATGAGCAGTTCTTC. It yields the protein CASSPPAAPYNEQFF.

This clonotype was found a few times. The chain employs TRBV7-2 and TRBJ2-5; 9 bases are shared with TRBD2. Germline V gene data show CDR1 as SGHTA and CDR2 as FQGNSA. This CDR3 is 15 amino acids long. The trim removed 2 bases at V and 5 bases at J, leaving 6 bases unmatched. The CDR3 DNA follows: TGTGCCAGCAGCTTAAAAGCGGGGGGCCGGGAGACCCAGTACTTC. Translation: CASSLKAGGRETQYF.

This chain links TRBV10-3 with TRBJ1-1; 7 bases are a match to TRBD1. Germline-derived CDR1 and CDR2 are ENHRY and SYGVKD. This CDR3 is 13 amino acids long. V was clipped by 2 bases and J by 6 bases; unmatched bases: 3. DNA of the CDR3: TGTGCCATCAGTGAGGGACAGGTCTCTGAAGCTTTCTTT. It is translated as CAISEGQVSEAFF.

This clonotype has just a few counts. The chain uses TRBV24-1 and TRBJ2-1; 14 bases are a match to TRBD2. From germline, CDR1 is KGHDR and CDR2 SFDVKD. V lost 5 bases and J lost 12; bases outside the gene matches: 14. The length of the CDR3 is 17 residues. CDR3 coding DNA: TGTGCCACCAGTGCCTTGGGGGCGACTAGCGGGAGGGGGGGGCAGTTCTTC. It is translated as CATSALGATSGRGGQFF.

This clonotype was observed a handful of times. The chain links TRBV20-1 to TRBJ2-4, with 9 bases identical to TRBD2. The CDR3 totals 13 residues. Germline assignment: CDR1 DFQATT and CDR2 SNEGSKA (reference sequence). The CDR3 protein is CSGAGPSGVIQYF. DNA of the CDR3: TGCAGCGGAGCCGGGCCTAGCGGGGTCATTCAGTACTTC.

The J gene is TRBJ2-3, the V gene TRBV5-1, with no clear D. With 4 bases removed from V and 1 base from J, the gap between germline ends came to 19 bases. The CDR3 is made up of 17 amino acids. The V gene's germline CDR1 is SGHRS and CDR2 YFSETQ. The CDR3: CASSAEPQGFGTDTQYF. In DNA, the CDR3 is TGCGCCAGCAGCGCGGAGCCCCAAGGGTTCGGCACAGATACGCAGTATTTT.

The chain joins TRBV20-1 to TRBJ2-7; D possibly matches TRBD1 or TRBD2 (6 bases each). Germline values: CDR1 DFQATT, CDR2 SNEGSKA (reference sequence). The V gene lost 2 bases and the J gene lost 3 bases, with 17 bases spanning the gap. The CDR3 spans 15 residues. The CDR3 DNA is TGCAGTGCTAGATCCCGAACGGGGGCGAGCTACGAGCAGTACTTC. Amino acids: CSARSRTGASYEQYF.

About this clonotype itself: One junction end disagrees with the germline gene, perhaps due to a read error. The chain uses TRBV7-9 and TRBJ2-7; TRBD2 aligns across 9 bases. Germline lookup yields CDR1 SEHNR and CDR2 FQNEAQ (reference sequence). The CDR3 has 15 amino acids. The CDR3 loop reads CANSELTSGSYEQYF. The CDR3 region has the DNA TGTGCCAACAGCGAGCTGACTAGCGGATCCTACGAGCAGTACTTC. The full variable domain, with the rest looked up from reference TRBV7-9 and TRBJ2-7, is DTGVSQNPRHKITKRGQNVTFRCDPISEHNRLYWYRQTLGQGPEFLTYFQNEAQLEKSRLLSDRFSAERPKGSFSTLEIQRTEQGDSAMYLCANSELTSGSYEQYFGPGTRLTVT.

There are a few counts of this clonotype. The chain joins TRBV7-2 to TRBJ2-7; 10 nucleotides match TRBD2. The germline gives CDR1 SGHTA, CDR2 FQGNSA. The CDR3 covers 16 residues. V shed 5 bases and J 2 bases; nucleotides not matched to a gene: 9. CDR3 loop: CASSPRLAGETYEQYF. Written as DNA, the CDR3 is TGTGCCAGCAGCCCCCGACTAGCGGGCGAAACCTACGAGCAGTACTTC.

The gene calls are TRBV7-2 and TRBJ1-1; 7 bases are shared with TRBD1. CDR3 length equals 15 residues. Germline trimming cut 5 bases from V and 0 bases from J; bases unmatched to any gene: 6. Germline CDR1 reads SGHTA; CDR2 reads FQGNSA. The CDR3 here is CASSPRGGLNTEAFF. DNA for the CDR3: TGTGCCAGCAGCCCCCGAGGGGGCTTGAACACTGAAGCTTTCTTT.

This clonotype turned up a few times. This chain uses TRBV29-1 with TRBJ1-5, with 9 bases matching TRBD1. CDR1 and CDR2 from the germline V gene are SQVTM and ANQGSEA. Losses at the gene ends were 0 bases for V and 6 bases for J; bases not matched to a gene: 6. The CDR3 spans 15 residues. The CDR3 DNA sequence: TGCAGCGTTGAAGACGGGGACAGGGCTGGTCAGCCCCAGCATTTT. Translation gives CSVEDGDRAGQPQHF. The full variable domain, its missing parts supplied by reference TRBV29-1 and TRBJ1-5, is SAVISQKPSRDICQRGTSLTIQCQVDSQVTMMFWYRQQPGQSLTLIATANQGSEATYESGFVIDKFPISRPNLTFSTLTVSNMSPEDSSIYLCSVEDGDRAGQPQHFGDGTRLSIL.

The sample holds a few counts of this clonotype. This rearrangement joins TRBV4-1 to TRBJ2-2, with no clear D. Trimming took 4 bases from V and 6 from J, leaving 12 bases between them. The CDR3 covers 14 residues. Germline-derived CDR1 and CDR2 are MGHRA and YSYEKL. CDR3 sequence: CASSLAQISGELFF. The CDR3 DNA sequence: TGCGCCAGCAGCCTCGCCCAGATTTCCGGGGAGCTGTTTTTT.